Sequencing of this T cell receptor beta chain was carried out in a study of shared clonotypes between healthy human individuals. Comment on this clone: Antigen specificity is unknown.

The CDR3 extends over 12 amino acids. CDR1 is MNHNS and CDR2 is SASEGT in the germline V gene. V was cut by 8 bases and J by 1 base, with 9 bases left in between. Study observations and caveats: Non-shared clonotypes were found to have lower generation probabilities than the clonotypes that were shared by all four of the sorted-subset donors.

Profiling relied on immunoSEQ multiplex PCR, and the TCRdb table lists in-frame clones only, not all of them. The sample lists some 1 million clones; roughly 70% were seen once. This TCR was sampled from a young man in good health. Sequencing input: memory CD4+ T cells sorted from blood. Subset reported: CD45RA-negative fraction. This chain connects TRBV6-1 to TRBJ2-7; D is unclear. Here the CDR3 DNA reads TGTGCCAGCTCTAAGAAGTCCTACGAGCAGTACTTC. Protein: CASSKKSYEQYF.